The source of this T cell receptor beta chain is a study of Ad26.COV2.S vaccination and SARS-CoV-2 variants (dated by TCRdb to the early 2020s). With regard to the full study: Vaccine-arm donors were drawn from COV1001, a multicentre, randomized, double-blind, placebo-controlled phase I-IIa trial of Ad26.COV2.S in healthy adults. Ad26.COV2.S was given intramuscularly at 5x10^10 or 1x10^11 viral particles, as a single shot or as two shots 56 days apart. TCRbeta repertoire sequencing was used to assess the specificity and breadth of SARS-CoV-2-reactive T cell receptors after Ad26.COV2.S vaccination. A total of 32 samples were included in the TCR-sequenced set, comprising approximately 20 Ad26.COV2.S vaccine recipients, 5 placebo recipients and 8 SARS-CoV-2 convalescent individuals. Trial participants were randomized into five groups of five, in which low-dose or high-dose Ad26.COV2.S was given once or twice, or placebo was given on both occasions. Blinding of investigators to trial group allocation was maintained during experiments and outcome assessment.

Inclusive of the bounding cysteine and phenylalanine, the CDR3 is 13 residues long. This entry keeps only the CDR3 DNA: 39 bases, framed from base 1. Taken from the germline V gene, the CDR1 and CDR2 loops are SGHRS and YFSETQ. V is shortened by 4 bases, J by 2 bases, and the region joining them spans 7 bases. The label giving this sample's treatment or condition can be read as: approximately 18 received Ad26.COV2.S at low or high dose, single or two shots; about 5 received placebo; per-sample allocation not given. Repertoires of vaccine and placebo recipients were sequenced from samples taken on day 63 after the first injection. In Cohort 1b, about two dozen adults aged 18-55 years were enrolled at a single site in Boston, USA, between 29 July and 7 August 2020. Ad26.COV2.S was a replication-incompetent adenovirus type 26 vector expressing a prefusion-stabilized SARS-CoV-2 spike protein from the original Wuhan strain.

Points on this clone: The specificity of this receptor is unknown. Within one base of it there is no much larger clone, and no base qualities were kept.

The immunoSEQ Assay was used to sequence TCRbeta CDR3 regions. After extraction, genomic DNA underwent amplification by bias-controlled multiplex PCR, followed by high-throughput sequencing. In the source study's methods: To quantify the absolute abundance of every unique TCRbeta CDR3 region, sequences were collapsed and filtered. T cell fraction was estimated by normalizing TCRbeta template counts to usable DNA, which was measured by amplifying reference genes present in all nucleated cells. Repertoire TCRs were annotated as SARS-CoV-2-specific by exact matching of V gene, CDR3 amino acid sequence and J gene to a known reactive TCR set. MIRA supplied the reference SARS-CoV-2 TCR set, which was filtered for enrichment in COVID-19-positive ImmuneCODE repertoires so that public or cross-reactive TCRs were removed. Based on the MIRA antigens, annotated TCRs were further analysed at the level of specific ORF or position within ORF. Depth was the summed frequency of annotated unique rearrangements, while breadth was defined as annotated unique rearrangements over total unique productive rearrangements. Two-sided Wilcoxon rank-sum tests were applied when comparing TCR breadth between groups. TCRdb holds this immuneACCESS table with in-frame rearrangements only. Some clones are missing; in checked studies, unresolved V genes explain under half, and the rest has no known cause. The V and J calls and clone size were taken over from that table, and D and trimming were inferred from the DNA. This sample is represented by about 440,000 clones; 90% of them were singletons. Less than 5.5% of the sample belongs to the ten largest clones.

What the study reported, not specific to this receptor: According to the authors, total T cell responses may have been underestimated by the TCR breadth and depth analyses. Substantial breadth of spike-specific CD8+ and CD4+ T cell responses was reported after vaccination. Spike-specific TCR breadth was higher in Ad26.COV2.S recipients than in placebo recipients (P = 0.0014). Comparing responses between vaccine doses or regimens was not something the study was powered to do. Comparable non-spike TCR breadth was observed between vaccine and placebo recipients, consistent with only spike being contained in the vaccine.

This clonotype was sampled from a person aged 18-60 years who received the Ad26.COV2.S COVID-19 vaccine or a placebo. The sequenced sample was peripheral blood, obtained in a trial of Ad26.COV2.S vaccine versus placebo. Recombination joined TRBV5-1 with TRBJ1-5; the D gene is not confidently resolved. The nucleotide sequence is TGCGCCAGCAGCCCCGCGGGCAATCAGCCCCAGCATTTT. It is translated as CASSPAGNQPQHF.